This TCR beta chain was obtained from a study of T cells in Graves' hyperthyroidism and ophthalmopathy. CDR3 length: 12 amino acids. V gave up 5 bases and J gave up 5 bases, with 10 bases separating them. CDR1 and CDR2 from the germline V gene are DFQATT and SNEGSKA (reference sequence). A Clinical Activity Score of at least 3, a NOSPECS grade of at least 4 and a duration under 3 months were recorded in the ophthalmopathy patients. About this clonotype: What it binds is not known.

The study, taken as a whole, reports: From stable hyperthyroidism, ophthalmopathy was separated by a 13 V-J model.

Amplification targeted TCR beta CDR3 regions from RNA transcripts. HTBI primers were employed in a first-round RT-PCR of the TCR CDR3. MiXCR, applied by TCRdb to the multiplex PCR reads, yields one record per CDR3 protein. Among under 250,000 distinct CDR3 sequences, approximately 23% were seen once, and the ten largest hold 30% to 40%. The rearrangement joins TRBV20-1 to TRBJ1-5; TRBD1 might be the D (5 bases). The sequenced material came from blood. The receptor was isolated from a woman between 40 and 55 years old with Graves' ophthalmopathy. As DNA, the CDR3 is TGCAGTGCTTGGGACCGAGATCAGCCCCAGCATTTT. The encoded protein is CSAWDRDQPQHF.